This T cell receptor (beta chain) was found in a study of OX40 agonist ivuxolimab in advanced cancers. Study information: Partial response was recorded in three patients: one hepatocellular carcinoma and two cutaneous melanoma cases.

Germline V gene lookup returns CDR1 SQVTM and CDR2 ANQGSEA. V shed 7 bases and J shed 4 bases, with 16 bases lying between them. The CDR3 runs 13 residues. Sequencing was performed with immunoSEQ multiplex PCR; in TCRdb, only in-frame clones are kept and a portion is missing. The data show about 66,000 clones, with over 65% seen just once and about 0.66% held by the top ten. Sample: CD4+ or CD8+ T cells sorted from blood, taken in a trial of the OX40 agonist ivuxolimab. This clonotype was obtained from an adult with an advanced solid tumor such as melanoma, head and neck, liver or kidney cancer. The chain combines TRBV29-1 with TRBJ1-1; a weak D match, TRBD1 (5 bases). The CDR3, as DNA: TGCAGCGGATGCAGGGACTGTGGCACTGAAGCTTTCTTT. This sequence encodes CSGCRDCGTEAFF.